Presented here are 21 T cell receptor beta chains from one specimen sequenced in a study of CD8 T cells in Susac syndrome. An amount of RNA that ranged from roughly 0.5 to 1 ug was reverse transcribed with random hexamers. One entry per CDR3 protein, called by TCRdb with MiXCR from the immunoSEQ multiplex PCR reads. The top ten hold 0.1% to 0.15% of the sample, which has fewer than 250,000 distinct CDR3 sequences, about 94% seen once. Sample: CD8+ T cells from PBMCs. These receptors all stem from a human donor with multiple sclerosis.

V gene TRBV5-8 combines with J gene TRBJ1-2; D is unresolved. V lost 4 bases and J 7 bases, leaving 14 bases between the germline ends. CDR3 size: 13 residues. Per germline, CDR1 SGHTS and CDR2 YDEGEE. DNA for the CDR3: TGTGCCAGCAGCGCGACCGTTTACGGTGGCTACACCTTC. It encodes CASSATVYGGYTF.

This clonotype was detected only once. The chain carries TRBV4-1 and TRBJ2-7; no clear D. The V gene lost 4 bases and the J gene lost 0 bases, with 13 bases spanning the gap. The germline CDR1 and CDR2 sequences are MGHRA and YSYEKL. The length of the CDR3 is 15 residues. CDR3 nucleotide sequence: TGCGCCAGCAGCCTCCGGGCTTCTACCTCCTACGAGCAGTACTTC. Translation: CASSLRASTSYEQYF.

DNA of the CDR3: TGTGCCAGCAGCCCCCCCCTAGCGGGAGGGCCGGGAACCGGGGAGCTGTTTTTT. Residues: CASSPPLAGGPGTGELFF. V is TRBV12-3 or TRBV12-4 and J is TRBJ2-2; 12 bases fit TRBD2. This CDR3 has 18 residues. The junction had 13 bases not matched to a gene; V was cut back by 6 bases and J by 5 bases.

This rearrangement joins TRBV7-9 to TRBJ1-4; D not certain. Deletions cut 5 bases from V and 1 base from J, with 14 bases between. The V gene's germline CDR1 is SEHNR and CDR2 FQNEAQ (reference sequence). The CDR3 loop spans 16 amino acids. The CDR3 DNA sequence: TGTGCCAGCAGCACCGGGCCCGAGGGAACTAATGAAAAACTGTTTTTT. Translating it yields CASSTGPEGTNEKLFF.

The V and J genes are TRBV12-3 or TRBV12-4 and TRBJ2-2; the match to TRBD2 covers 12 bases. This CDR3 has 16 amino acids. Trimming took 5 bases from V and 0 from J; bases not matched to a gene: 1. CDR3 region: CASSRTSGANTGELFF. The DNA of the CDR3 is TGTGCCAGCAGTCGGACTAGCGGGGCGAACACCGGGGAGCTGTTTTTT.

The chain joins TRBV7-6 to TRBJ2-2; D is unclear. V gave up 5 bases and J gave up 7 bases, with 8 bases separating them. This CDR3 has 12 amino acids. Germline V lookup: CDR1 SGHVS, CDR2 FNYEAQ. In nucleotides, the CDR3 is TGTGCCAGCAGCCGTTTCAGCGGGGAGCTGTTTTTT. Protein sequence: CASSRFSGELFF.

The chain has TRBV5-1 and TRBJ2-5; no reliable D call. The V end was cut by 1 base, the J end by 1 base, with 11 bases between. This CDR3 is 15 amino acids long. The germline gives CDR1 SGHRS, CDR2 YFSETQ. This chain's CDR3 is CASSLNSASQETQYF. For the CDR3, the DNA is TGCGCCAGCAGCTTGAATTCGGCGAGCCAAGAGACCCAGTACTTC.

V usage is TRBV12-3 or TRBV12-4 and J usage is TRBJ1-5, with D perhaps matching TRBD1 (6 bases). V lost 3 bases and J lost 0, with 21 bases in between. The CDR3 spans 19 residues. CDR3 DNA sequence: TGTGCCAGCAGTTTGCAACGCGGCAGGGGAGCATATAGCAATCAGCCCCAGCATTTT. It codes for CASSLQRGRGAYSNQPQHF.

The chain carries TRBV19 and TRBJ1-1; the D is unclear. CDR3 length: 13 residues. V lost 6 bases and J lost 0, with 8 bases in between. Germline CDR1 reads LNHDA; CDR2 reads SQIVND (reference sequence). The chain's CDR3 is CASSRSVNTEAFF. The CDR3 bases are TGTGCCAGTAGCAGATCCGTGAACACTGAAGCTTTCTTT.

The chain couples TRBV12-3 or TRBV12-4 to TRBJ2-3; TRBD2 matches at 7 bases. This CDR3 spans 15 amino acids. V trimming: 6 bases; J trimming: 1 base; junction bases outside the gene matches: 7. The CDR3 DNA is TGTGCCAGCAGCCCGTATAGCGGGCGCACAGATACGCAGTATTTT. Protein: CASSPYSGRTDTQYF.

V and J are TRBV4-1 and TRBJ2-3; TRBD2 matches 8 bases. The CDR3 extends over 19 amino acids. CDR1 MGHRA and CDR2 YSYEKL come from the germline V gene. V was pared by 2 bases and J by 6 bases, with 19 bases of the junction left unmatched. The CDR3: CASSQRVGGGRRGLDTQYF. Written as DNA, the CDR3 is TGCGCCAGCAGCCAACGGGTAGGAGGCGGGAGGCGGGGTTTGGATACGCAGTATTTT.

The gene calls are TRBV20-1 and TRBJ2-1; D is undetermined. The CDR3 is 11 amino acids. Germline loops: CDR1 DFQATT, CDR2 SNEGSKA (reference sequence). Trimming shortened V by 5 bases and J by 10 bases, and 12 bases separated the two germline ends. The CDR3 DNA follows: TGCAGTGCTCTCTCGGACGGGGAGCAGTTCTTC. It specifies CSALSDGEQFF.

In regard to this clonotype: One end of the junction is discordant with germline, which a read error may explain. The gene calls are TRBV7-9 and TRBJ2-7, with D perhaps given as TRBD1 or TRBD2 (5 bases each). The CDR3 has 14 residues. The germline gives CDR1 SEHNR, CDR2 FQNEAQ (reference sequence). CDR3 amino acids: CSSSPPGTTYEQYF. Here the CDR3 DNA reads TGTTCCAGCAGTCCCCCCGGGACGACCTACGAGCAGTACTTC. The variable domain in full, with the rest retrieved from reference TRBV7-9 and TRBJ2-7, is DTGVSQNPRHKITKRGQNVTFRCDPISEHNRLYWYRQTLGQGPEFLTYFQNEAQLEKSRLLSDRFSAERPKGSFSTLEIQRTEQGDSAMYLCSSSPPGTTYEQYFGPGTRLTVT.

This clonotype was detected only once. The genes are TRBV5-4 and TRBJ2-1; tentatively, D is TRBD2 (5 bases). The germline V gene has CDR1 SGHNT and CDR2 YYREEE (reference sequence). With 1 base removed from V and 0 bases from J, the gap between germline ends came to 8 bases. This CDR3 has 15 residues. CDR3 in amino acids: CASSLRGLSYNEQFF. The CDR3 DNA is TGTGCCAGCAGCTTGAGAGGGCTCTCCTACAATGAGCAGTTCTTC.

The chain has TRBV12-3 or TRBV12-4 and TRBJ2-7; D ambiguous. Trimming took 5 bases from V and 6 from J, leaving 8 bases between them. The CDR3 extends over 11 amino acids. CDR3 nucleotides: TGTGCCAGCAGTGCCGGAGTCGAGCAGTACTTC. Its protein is CASSAGVEQYF.

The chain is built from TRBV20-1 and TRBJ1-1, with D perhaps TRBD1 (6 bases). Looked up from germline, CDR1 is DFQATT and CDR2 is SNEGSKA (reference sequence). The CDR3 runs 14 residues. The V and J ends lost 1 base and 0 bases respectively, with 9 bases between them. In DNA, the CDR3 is TGCAGTGCTAGAGCGGGGGGCTTGAACACTGAAGCTTTCTTT. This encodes CSARAGGLNTEAFF.

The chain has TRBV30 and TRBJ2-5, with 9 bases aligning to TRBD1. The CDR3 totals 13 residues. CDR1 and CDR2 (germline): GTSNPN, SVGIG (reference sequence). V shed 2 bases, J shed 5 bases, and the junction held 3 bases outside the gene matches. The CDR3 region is CAWSFGQGETQYF. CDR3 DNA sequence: TGTGCCTGGAGTTTCGGACAGGGGGAGACCCAGTACTTC. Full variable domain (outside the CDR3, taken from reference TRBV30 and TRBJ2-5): SQTIHQWPATLVQPVGSPLSLECTVEGTSNPNLYWYRQAAGRGLQLLFYSVGIGQISSEVPQNLSASRPQDRQFILSSKKLLLSDSGFYLCAWSFGQGETQYFGPGTRLLVL.

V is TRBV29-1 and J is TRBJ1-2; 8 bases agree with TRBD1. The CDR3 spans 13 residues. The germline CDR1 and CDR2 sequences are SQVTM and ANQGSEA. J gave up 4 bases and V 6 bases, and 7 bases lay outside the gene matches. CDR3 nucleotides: TGCAGCGTCATTATCGGGACAGGCTATGGCTACACCTTC. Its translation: CSVIIGTGYGYTF.

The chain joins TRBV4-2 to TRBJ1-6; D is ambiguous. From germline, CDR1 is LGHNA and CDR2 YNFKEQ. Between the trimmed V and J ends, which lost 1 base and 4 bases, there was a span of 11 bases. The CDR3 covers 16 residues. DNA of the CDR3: TGTGCCAGCAGCCAAGCGTTAAACAGTTATAATTCACCCCTCCACTTT. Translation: CASSQALNSYNSPLHF.

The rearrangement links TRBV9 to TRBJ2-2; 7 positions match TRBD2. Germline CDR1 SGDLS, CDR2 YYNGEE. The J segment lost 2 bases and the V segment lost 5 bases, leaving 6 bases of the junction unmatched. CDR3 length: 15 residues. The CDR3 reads CASSVASGNTGELFF. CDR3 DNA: TGTGCCAGCAGTGTGGCTAGCGGAAACACCGGGGAGCTGTTTTTT.

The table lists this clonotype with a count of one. The CDR3 nucleotides read TGTGCCAGCAGCTTTCCGGGGACCCAGTACTTC. Protein: CASSFPGTQYF. This chain connects TRBV5-8 to TRBJ2-5; D is undetermined. The CDR3 covers 11 residues. CDR1 and CDR2 from the germline V gene are SGHTS and YDEGEE. V lost 2 bases to trimming and J lost 7 bases, with 6 bases between them.